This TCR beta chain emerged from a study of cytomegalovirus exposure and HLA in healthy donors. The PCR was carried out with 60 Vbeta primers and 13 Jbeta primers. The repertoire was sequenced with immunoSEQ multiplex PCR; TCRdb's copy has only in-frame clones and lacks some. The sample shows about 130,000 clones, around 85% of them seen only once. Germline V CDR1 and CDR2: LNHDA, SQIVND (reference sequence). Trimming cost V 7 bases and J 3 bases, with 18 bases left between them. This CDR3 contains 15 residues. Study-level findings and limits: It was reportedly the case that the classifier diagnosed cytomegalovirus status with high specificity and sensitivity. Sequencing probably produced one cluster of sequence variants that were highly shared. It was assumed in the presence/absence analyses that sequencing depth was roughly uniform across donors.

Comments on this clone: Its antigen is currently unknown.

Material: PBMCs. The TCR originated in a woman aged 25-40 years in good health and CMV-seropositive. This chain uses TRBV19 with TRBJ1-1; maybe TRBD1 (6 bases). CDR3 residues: CASTLNQGWDTEAFF. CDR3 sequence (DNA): TGTGCCAGTACCTTAAATCAGGGGTGGGACACTGAAGCTTTCTTT. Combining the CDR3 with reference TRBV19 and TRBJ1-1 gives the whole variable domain DGGITQSPKYLFRKEGQNVTLSCEQNLNHDAMYWYRQDPGQGLRLIYYSQIVNDFQKGDIAEGYSVSREKKESFPLTVTSAQKNPTAFYLCASTLNQGWDTEAFFGQGTRLTVV.